This entry lists 23 T cell receptor beta chains sequenced from one sample in a study of CD8+CD57+ T cells in acquired aplastic anemia. It was patients with CD8+CD57+ cell expansion by flow cytometry who were chosen for sequencing. Genomic DNA, the template, was used for profiling of the TCR beta VDJ and CDR3. TCRdb independently ran MiXCR on the reads; one entry per CDR3 protein. The sample carries approximately 220,000 distinct CDR3 sequences, 45% to 50% recorded once. The material sequenced was sorted CD4+, CD8+, or CD8+CD57+ T cells (not recorded which) from PBMCs. The origin of the receptors is a human donor with aplastic anemia.

This chain connects TRBV7-9 to TRBJ2-1; 13 nucleotides align to TRBD2. Germline-derived CDR1 and CDR2 are SEHNR and FQNEAQ (reference sequence). The CDR3 is 16 residues long. V was clipped by 11 bases and J by 3 bases; unmatched bases: 10. The CDR3 DNA follows: TGTGCCGCGACCTCCGGGACTAGCGGGGACTACAATGAGCAGTTCTTC. Residues: CAATSGTSGDYNEQFF. Filled out from reference TRBV7-9 and TRBJ2-1, the complete variable domain reads DTGVSQNPRHKITKRGQNVTFRCDPISEHNRLYWYRQTLGQGPEFLTYFQNEAQLEKSRLLSDRFSAERPKGSFSTLEIQRTEQGDSAMYLCAATSGTSGDYNEQFFGPGTRLTVL.

This clonotype has a count of ten or more. In DNA form, the CDR3 reads TGTGCCAGCAGCCCGCAGGACAGGTCAGCTAACTATGGCTACACCTTC. It yields the protein CASSPQDRSANYGYTF. The rearrangement uses TRBV7-9 and TRBJ1-2, with 7 bases identical to TRBD1. V shed 5 bases and J 0 bases; nucleotides not matched to a gene: 9. The germline gives CDR1 SEHNR, CDR2 FQNEAQ (reference sequence). The CDR3 is made up of 16 amino acids.

The genes are TRBV19 and TRBJ2-7; 10 positions agree with TRBD1. The V segment lost 5 bases and the J segment 2 bases; nucleotides outside the gene matches: 9. The CDR3 runs 16 residues. Germline V gene sequence: CDR1 LNHDA, CDR2 SQIVND (reference sequence). CDR3 sequence reads: CASSYGTGDLPYEQYF. CDR3 nucleotides: TGTGCCAGTAGTTACGGGACAGGGGATTTGCCCTACGAGCAGTACTTC. The full variable domain, its missing parts supplied by reference TRBV19 and TRBJ2-7, is DGGITQSPKYLFRKEGQNVTLSCEQNLNHDAMYWYRQDPGQGLRLIYYSQIVNDFQKGDIAEGYSVSREKKESFPLTVTSAQKNPTAFYLCASSYGTGDLPYEQYFGPGTRLTVT.

This clonotype was counted many times. The chain uses TRBV9 and TRBJ2-7, with D perhaps TRBD1 (6 bases). The CDR3 runs to 15 residues. The germline gives CDR1 SGDLS, CDR2 YYNGEE. V lost 3 bases to trimming and J lost 0 bases, with 13 bases between them. Written as DNA, the CDR3 is TGTGCCAGCAGCGCGACAGGTCAAAGCTCCTACGAGCAGTACTTC. Its protein product is CASSATGQSSYEQYF.

Here the CDR3 reads CACQTSGTNTGELFF. The DNA for the CDR3 is TGTGCCTGCCAGACTAGCGGAACTAACACCGGGGAGCTGTTTTTT. The V and J genes are TRBV30 and TRBJ2-2, with 9 bases identical to TRBD2. The CDR3 is 15 residues long. The V and J ends lost 6 bases and 2 bases, in that order; junction bases with no gene match: 7. Germline V lookup: CDR1 GTSNPN, CDR2 SVGIG (reference sequence).

J is TRBJ2-5 and V is TRBV4-1; TRBD2 might be the D (5 bases). CDR1 is MGHRA, CDR2 YSYEKL, per germline. V was shortened by 1 base and J by 5 bases, with 14 bases between the two germline ends. The length of the CDR3 is 15 residues. The CDR3 sequence: CASSQAGLAGETQYF. The CDR3 coding sequence is TGCGCCAGCAGCCAAGCTGGTCTAGCCGGCGAGACCCAGTACTTC.

The V and J genes are TRBV24-1 and TRBJ2-5; no firm D call. Germline V gene lookup returns CDR1 KGHDR and CDR2 SFDVKD. This CDR3 contains 14 residues. With 6 bases removed from V and 2 bases from J, the gap between germline ends came to 12 bases. The CDR3 loop reads CATSLSQPQETQYF. The CDR3 bases are TGTGCCACCAGTTTATCACAGCCTCAAGAGACCCAGTACTTC.

The chain is built from TRBV2 and TRBJ2-7; D may match TRBD1 or TRBD2 (5 bases each). The CDR3 covers 15 residues. Between the trimmed V and J ends, which lost 6 bases and 0 bases, there was a span of 15 bases. Germline V lookup: CDR1 SNHLY, CDR2 FYNNEI. The CDR3 bases are TGTGCCAGCAGCGTGGGACCGGCGAGCTCCTACGAGCAGTACTTC. Translating gives CASSVGPASSYEQYF.

This rearrangement joins TRBV10-3 to TRBJ1-4, with a weak D call TRBD1 (6 bases). Trimming left V 10 bases short and J 4 bases short, with 43 bases between. This CDR3 contains 23 residues. The germline CDR1 and CDR2 sequences are ENHRY and SYGVKD. The CDR3 sequence: CASKPWFGQRFSKPRGNNEKLFF. The DNA of the CDR3 is TGTGCCAGCAAACCCTGGTTTGGACAGCGTTTCAGCAAACCAAGGGGAAATAATGAAAAACTGTTTTTT.

This clonotype has more than one count but fewer than ten. The rearrangement links TRBV6-1 to TRBJ2-1, with 7 bases identical to TRBD2. CDR1 and CDR2 from the germline V gene are MNHNS and SASEGT. The V gene end was trimmed by 5 bases and the J gene end by 8 bases; junction bases not matched to a gene: 6. The CDR3 is made up of 13 amino acids. The CDR3 bases are TGTGCCAGCAGTTATGGGGAGGGCGATGAGCAGTTCTTC. Translated: CASSYGEGDEQFF.

This sequence joins TRBV15 and TRBJ2-7; 8 bases are shared with TRBD2. Unmatched junction bases numbered 13, after V lost 2 bases and J lost 7 bases. CDR3 length: 16 residues. CDR1 LNHNV and CDR2 YYDKDF come from the germline V gene (reference sequence). The CDR3 region is CATSRFGLAATREQYV. CDR3 bases: TGTGCCACCAGCAGATTCGGACTAGCCGCGACCCGGGAGCAGTACGTC.

The gene calls are TRBV6-6 and TRBJ2-3, with 7 bases that match TRBD1. The CDR3 totals 15 residues. V lost 4 bases, J lost 0 bases, and 4 bases stayed unmatched. From germline, CDR1 is MNHNY and CDR2 SVGAGI (reference sequence). CDR3 region: CASSSGTESTDTQYF. The CDR3 nucleotides read TGTGCCAGCAGTTCCGGGACAGAGAGCACAGATACGCAGTATTTT.

The rearrangement links TRBV5-1 to TRBJ2-4, with D perhaps assigned TRBD1 or TRBD2 (6 bases each). This CDR3 spans 16 amino acids. Germline V lookup: CDR1 SGHRS, CDR2 YFSETQ. Trimming cost V 6 bases and J 1 base, with 17 bases left between them. The chain's CDR3 is CASTAGDSLAKNIQYF. The CDR3 DNA is TGCGCCAGCACAGCAGGGGACTCCCTTGCCAAAAACATTCAGTACTTC.

In this sample, this clonotype turned up a few times. A junction boundary mismatches the germline segment, possibly from a read error. The chain joins TRBV6-4 to TRBJ2-1, with 7 positions matching TRBD2. The CDR3 is 16 amino acids. Germline CDR1 MRHNA, CDR2 SNTAGT. CDR3 nucleotides: TGTGCCAGCAGTTACTCGAGGTGGGAGGGTGGAAATGAGCAGTTCTTC. Its protein is CASSYSRWEGGNEQFF.

The CDR3, as DNA: TGTGCCAGCAGTTGGGGGACAGGGAGTTCCTACGAGCAGTACTTC. Its protein is CASSWGTGSSYEQYF. This chain links TRBV27 with TRBJ2-7; 9 nucleotides agree with TRBD1. The CDR3 consists of 15 residues. Germline V gives CDR1 MNHEY, CDR2 SMNVEV (reference sequence). After removal of 4 bases from V and 1 base from J, the junction contained 5 bases not matched to a gene.

This clonotype was seen at least ten times. This chain links TRBV7-9 with TRBJ1-2; D is undetermined. Trimming shortened V by 7 bases and J by 3 bases, and 15 bases separated the two germline ends. CDR1 is SEHNR and CDR2 is FQNEAQ in the germline V gene (reference sequence). This CDR3 is 14 amino acids long. The CDR3 DNA reads TGTGCCAGCATCCACCCTTCAGTATACTATGGCTACACCTTC. Translating it yields CASIHPSVYYGYTF.

This clonotype was seen a handful of times. The chain couples TRBV6-2 or TRBV6-3 to TRBJ2-3, with 10 bases matching TRBD1. The germline CDR1 and CDR2 sequences are MNHEY and SVGEGT. With V trimmed by 4 bases and J by 4 bases, 2 bases remained unmatched. The CDR3 is 14 amino acids. For the CDR3, the DNA is TGTGCCAGCAGTTCCGGACAGGGGGCAGATACGCAGTATTTT. It translates to CASSSGQGADTQYF.

CDR3 nucleotide sequence: TGTGCCATCAGTGAGAACAGCTACAATGAAAAACTGTTTTTT. Amino acids: CAISENSYNEKLFF. V gene TRBV10-3 combines with J gene TRBJ1-4; D ambiguous. V shed 2 bases and J shed 5 bases, with 9 bases lying between them. The CDR3 contains 14 residues. Germline V gene data show CDR1 as ENHRY and CDR2 as SYGVKD.

In the case of this clonotype: As the CDR3 is not closed by the conserved phenylalanine or tryptophan, this likely results from a read error. This rearrangement joins TRBV6-4 to TRBJ1-2; the D gene is possibly TRBD1 (6 bases). In germline, CDR1 is MRHNA, CDR2 SNTAGT. V lost 10 bases to trimming and J lost 3 bases, with 21 bases between them. This CDR3 spans 15 amino acids. This chain's CDR3 is CATTPGTSMYYGYTI. CDR3 DNA: TGTGCCACCACCCCCGGGACATCAATGTACTATGGCTACACCATC.

This clonotype appeared many times. The V call is TRBV6-7, the J call TRBJ1-2; D is possibly TRBD1 (6 bases). TRBV6-7 is an ORF; its function is uncertain. The CDR3 covers 16 residues. The germline V and J ends were trimmed by 2 bases and 2 bases, with 15 bases remaining between them. CDR3 sequence (DNA): TGTGCCAGCAGTTACCCGACAGGAGTGAGGAACTATGGCTACACCTTC. It specifies CASSYPTGVRNYGYTF.

The J gene is TRBJ2-5, the V gene TRBV9, with 10 positions matching TRBD1. Germline V gene sequence: CDR1 SGDLS, CDR2 YYNGEE. The CDR3 has 14 residues. Trimming cost V 4 bases and J 6 bases; bases outside gene matches: 6. The CDR3 is CASSPGQGPKTQYF. The CDR3 nucleotides are TGTGCCAGCAGCCCGGGACAGGGGCCAAAGACCCAGTACTTC.

The J gene is TRBJ2-4, the V gene TRBV9, with a possible D match to TRBD2 (5 bases). The CDR3 totals 16 residues. V lost 0 bases and J lost 6, with 16 bases in between. CDR1 SGDLS and CDR2 YYNGEE come from the germline V gene. CDR3 sequence reads: CASSVAPLDEGNIQYF. The CDR3 DNA follows: TGTGCCAGCAGCGTAGCCCCTTTGGACGAGGGAAACATTCAGTACTTC.

The rearrangement uses TRBV15 and TRBJ2-1; TRBD2 matches 7 bases. The CDR3 runs to 13 residues. The trim removed 5 bases at V and 10 bases at J, leaving 8 bases unmatched. The V gene's germline CDR1 is LNHNV and CDR2 YYDKDF (reference sequence). The CDR3 loop reads CATSGPLANEQFF. CDR3 nucleotide sequence: TGTGCCACCAGCGGACCACTAGCGAACGAGCAGTTCTTC.